Described below is a single T cell receptor beta chain sequence and its context. Per the study methods: It was from reference gene primer amplification that nucleated cell counts were estimated. Clones were sequenced by immunoSEQ multiplex PCR, and TCRdb holds only the in-frame ones, with some missing. V, J and clone size reflect that table, while D and trimming were determined from the DNA. In the table there are about 130,000 clones, around 88% of which are singletons. Germline V CDR1 and CDR2: MNHEY, SVGAGI. V was pared by 2 bases and J by 5 bases, with 13 bases between. The CDR3 covers 14 residues. This sample was included in a study of blood T cell repertoires in COVID-19. As for the study in general: Specimens from acute and convalescent COVID-19 originated in the United States, Italy and Spain. T cells, B-cell-depleted T cells, or PBMCs provided the cDNA or gDNA that served as material.

The material sequenced was peripheral blood. The chain uses TRBV6-5 and TRBJ2-7; possible D gene TRBD2, 5 bases. The TCR sequence derives from a woman aged 45 to 65 who had recovered from COVID-19. CDR3 bases: TGTGCCAGCAGTTACAAAGCGGCGGATGACGAGCAGTACTTC. Its translation: CASSYKAADDEQYF.